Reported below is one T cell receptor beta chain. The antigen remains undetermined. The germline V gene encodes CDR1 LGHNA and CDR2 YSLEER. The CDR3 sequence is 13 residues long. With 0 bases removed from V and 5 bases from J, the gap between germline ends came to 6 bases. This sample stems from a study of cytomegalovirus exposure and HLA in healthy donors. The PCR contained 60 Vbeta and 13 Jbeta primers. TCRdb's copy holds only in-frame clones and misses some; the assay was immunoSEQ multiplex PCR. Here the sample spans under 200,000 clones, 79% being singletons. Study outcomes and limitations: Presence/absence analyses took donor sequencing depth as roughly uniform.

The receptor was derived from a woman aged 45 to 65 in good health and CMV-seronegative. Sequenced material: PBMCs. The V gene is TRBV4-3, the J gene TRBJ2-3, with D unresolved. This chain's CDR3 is CASSQDTIDTQYF. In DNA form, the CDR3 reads TGCGCCAGCAGCCAAGATACTATAGATACGCAGTATTTT.